Shown below are 3 T cell receptor beta chains from a single sample sequenced in a study of control samples from healthy donors and cancer patients. Only in-frame clones appear in the TCRdb table, and some are missing; sequencing was by immunoSEQ multiplex PCR. Among around 80,000 clones listed, roughly 88% were seen once. The sequenced sample was blood. Receptors were obtained from a woman aged 50 to 65 in good health.

The genes are TRBV6-1 and TRBJ2-2; D is possibly TRBD1 (5 bases). The CDR3 extends over 15 amino acids. Germline V lookup: CDR1 MNHNS, CDR2 SASEGT. V shed 0 bases and J shed 5 bases, with 10 bases lying between them. CDR3 nucleotides: TGTGCCAGCAGTGAAGCGGCAGGGCAAACCGGGGAGCTGTTTTTT. Translating gives CASSEAAGQTGELFF.

This clone showed up just once. This chain uses TRBV5-5 with TRBJ2-1; D is unresolved. Per germline, CDR1 SGHKS and CDR2 YYEKEE (reference sequence). This CDR3 is built from 16 residues. V was clipped by 1 base and J by 1 base, with 12 bases between them. In nucleotides, the CDR3 is TGTGCCAGCAGCTTGCAAAGTCAGGTATCCTACAATGAGCAGTTCTTC. Translating it yields CASSLQSQVSYNEQFF.

V is TRBV5-8 and J is TRBJ2-1; D is undetermined. The V and J ends lost 2 bases and 3 bases respectively, with 0 bases between them. The V gene's germline CDR1 is SGHTS and CDR2 YDEGEE. This CDR3 has 11 amino acids. DNA of the CDR3: TGTGCCAGCAGCTTCTACAATGAGCAGTTCTTC. Its translation is CASSFYNEQFF.